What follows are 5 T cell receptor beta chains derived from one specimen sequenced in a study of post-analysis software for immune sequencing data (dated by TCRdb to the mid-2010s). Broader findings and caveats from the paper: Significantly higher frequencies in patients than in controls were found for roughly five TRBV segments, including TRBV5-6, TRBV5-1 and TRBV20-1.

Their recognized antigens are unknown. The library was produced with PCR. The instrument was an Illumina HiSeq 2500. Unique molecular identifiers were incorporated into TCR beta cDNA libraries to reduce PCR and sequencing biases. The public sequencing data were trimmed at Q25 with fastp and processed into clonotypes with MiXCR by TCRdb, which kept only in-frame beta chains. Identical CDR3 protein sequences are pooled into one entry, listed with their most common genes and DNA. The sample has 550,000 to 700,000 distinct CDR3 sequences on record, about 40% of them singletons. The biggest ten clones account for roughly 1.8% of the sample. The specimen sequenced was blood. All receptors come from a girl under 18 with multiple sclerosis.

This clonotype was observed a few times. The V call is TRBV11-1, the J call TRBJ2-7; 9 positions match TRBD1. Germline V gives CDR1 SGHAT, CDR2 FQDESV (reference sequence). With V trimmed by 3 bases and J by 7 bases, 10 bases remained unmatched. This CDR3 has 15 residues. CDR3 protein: CASSFLGQGGLEQYF. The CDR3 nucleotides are TGTGCCAGCAGCTTTCTGGGACAGGGAGGGTTGGAGCAGTACTTC.

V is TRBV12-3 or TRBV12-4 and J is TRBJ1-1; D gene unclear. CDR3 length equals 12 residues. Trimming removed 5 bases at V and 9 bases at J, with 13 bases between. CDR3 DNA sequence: TGTGCCAGCAGTCCAAACAGCGCCAAAGCTTTCTTT. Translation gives CASSPNSAKAFF.

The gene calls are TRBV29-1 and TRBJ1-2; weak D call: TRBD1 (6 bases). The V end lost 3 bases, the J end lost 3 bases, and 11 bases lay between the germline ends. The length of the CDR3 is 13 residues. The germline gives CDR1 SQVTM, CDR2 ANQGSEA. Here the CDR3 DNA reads TGCAGCGTTGACTCCAGGGGATACTATGGCTACACCTTC. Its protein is CSVDSRGYYGYTF. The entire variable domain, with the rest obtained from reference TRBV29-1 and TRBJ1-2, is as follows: SAVISQKPSRDICQRGTSLTIQCQVDSQVTMMFWYRQQPGQSLTLIATANQGSEATYESGFVIDKFPISRPNLTFSTLTVSNMSPEDSSIYLCSVDSRGYYGYTFGSGTRLTVV.

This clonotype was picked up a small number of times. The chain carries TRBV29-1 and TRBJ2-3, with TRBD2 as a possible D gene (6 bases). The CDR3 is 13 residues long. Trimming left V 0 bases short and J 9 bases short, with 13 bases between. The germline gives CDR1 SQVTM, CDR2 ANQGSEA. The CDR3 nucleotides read TGCAGCGTTGAAGAGAGGGACTCCTACACGCAGTATTTT. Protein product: CSVEERDSYTQYF.

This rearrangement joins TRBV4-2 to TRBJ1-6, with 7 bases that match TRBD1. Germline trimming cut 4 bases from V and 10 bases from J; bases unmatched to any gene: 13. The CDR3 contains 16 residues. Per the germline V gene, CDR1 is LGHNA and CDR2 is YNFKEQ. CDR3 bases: TGTGCCAGCAGCCCCAAGCCCGACAGGGTCAACTCACCCCTCCACTTT. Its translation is CASSPKPDRVNSPLHF.